By share of the sample, the clone carrying this T cell receptor beta chain is medium-sized. The target antigen is unknown. This beta chain appears as a stray read in a library generated for alpha chains; its size is not informative. CDR1 SGHAT and CDR2 FQNNGV come from the germline V gene. This CDR3 has 15 residues. Trimming removed 5 bases from V and 1 base from J, with 12 bases in between. Stated time point: sample taken at primary tumor resection. Samples were obtained from approximately 72 donors, all untreated early-stage non-small cell lung cancer patients. Tumor, nontumor lung or frozen PBMC supplied whole RNA that was sequenced unsorted. The data derive from a study of spatial heterogeneity in lung cancer. TCRdb independently ran MiXCR on the 5' RACE reads; one entry per CDR3 protein. Of approximately 10,000 distinct CDR3 sequences listed, about 5% are singletons. Overall study results and limits: How many expanded intratumoral alpha and beta TCRs were present tracked the tumor mutation count, which was a count of nonsynonymous mutations. Approximate estimated coverage of tumor T cells amounted to about 7.7% for alpha and approximately 13% for beta chains.

This specimen was lung tumor tissue, taken at surgery. This chain connects TRBV11-2 to TRBJ1-3; D is possibly TRBD1 (6 bases). This clonotype was sampled from a male donor with early-stage non-small cell lung cancer. The CDR3 DNA reads as TGTGCCAGCAGCGCACAGGGTGGGTCTGGAAACACCATATATTTT. This translates into CASSAQGGSGNTIYF.